This T cell receptor beta chain was profiled in a study of response to subunit inactivated influenza vaccine (dated by TCRdb to 2017 to 2018). General notes on the study: The study used deep quantitative T cell receptor repertoire profiling to track responses to a trivalent subunit inactivated influenza vaccine.

Including the terminal cysteine and phenylalanine, the CDR3 comprises 15 residues. CDR3 DNA only is kept here, 45 bases in frame from base 1. CDR1 and CDR2 are read off the germline V gene as MDHEN and SYDVKM. Compared with germline, V lacks 6 bases and J lacks 8 bases; bases without a gene match: 13. A note on this clonotype: The antigen it recognizes is unknown. No much larger clone is present one base from it, and per-base qualities are unavailable.

Library creation used RT-PCR. The sequencer was an Illumina HiSeq 2500. TCRdb reran the public reads through fastp at Q25 and MiXCR, keeping productive beta chains. Entries are consolidated by CDR3 protein sequence, retaining the most common genes and DNA. The table for this sample lists around 470,000 distinct CDR3 sequences; approximately 7.3% of them were counted only once. The ten largest clones capture around 13% of the sample. The investigation overall reported the following: The authors suggested that each seasonal influenza vaccination may recruit only a limited number of new T cells.

The source material was PBMCs from blood, sampled around 25 months after vaccination. This sequence uses TRBV28 and TRBJ1-2, and 9 junctional nucleotides match TRBD1. The source is a man between 50 and 70 years old who received an inactivated influenza vaccine. Donor details come from another sample of the same person, matched by shared clones. The CDR3 protein: CASSFFPDRGGGYTF. The bases read TGTGCCAGCAGCTTCTTCCCGGACAGGGGCGGAGGCTACACCTTC.